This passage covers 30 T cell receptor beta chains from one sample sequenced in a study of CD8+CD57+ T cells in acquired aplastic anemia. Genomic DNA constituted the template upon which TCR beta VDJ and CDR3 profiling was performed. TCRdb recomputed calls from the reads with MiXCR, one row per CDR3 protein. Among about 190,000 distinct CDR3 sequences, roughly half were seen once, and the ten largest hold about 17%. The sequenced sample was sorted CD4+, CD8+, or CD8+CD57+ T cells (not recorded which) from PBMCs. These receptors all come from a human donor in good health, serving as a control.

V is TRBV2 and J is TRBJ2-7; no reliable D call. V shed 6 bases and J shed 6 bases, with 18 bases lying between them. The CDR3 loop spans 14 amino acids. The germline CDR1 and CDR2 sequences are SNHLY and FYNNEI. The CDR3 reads CASSSTPGSAEQYF. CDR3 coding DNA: TGTGCCAGCAGCTCCACCCCAGGTTCGGCCGAGCAGTACTTC.

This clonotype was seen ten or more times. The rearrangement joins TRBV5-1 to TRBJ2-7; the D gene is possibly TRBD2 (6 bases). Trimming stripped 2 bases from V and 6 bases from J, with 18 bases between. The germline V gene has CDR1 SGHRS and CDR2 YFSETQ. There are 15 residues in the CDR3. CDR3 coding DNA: TGCGCCAGCAGCTTAGGAGGGGCAGGGCTAGGCGAGCAGTACTTC. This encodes CASSLGGAGLGEQYF.

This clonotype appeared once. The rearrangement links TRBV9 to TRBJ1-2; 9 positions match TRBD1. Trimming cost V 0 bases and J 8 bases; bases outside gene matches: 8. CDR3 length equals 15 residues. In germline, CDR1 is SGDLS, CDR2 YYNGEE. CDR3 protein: CASSVAPGTGSGYTF. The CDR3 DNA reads TGTGCCAGCAGCGTAGCCCCCGGGACAGGGAGCGGCTACACCTTC. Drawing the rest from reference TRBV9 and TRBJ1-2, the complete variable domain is DSGVTQTPKHLITATGQRVTLRCSPRSGDLSVYWYQQSLDQGLQFLIQYYNGEERAKGNILERFSAQQFPDLHSELNLSSLELGDSALYFCASSVAPGTGSGYTFGSGTRLTVV.

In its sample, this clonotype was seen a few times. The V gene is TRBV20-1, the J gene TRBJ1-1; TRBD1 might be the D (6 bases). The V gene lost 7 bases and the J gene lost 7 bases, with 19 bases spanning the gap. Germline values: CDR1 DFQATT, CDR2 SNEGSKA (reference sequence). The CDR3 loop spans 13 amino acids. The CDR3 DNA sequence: TGCAGTGTAGGGATAGCGGGGGACAATGAAGCTTTCTTT. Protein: CSVGIAGDNEAFF.

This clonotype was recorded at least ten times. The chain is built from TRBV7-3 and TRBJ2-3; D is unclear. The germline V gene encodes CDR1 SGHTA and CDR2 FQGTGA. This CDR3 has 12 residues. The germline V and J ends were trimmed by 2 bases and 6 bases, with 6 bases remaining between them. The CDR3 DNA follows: TGTGCCAGCAGCTTATATGGGGATACGCAGTATTTT. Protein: CASSLYGDTQYF.

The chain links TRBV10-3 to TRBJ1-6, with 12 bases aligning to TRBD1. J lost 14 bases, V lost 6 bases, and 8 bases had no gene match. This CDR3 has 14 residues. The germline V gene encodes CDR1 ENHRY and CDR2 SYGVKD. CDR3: CAIRPGQGADALHF. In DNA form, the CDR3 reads TGTGCCATCAGGCCGGGACAGGGGGCGGATGCCCTCCACTTT.

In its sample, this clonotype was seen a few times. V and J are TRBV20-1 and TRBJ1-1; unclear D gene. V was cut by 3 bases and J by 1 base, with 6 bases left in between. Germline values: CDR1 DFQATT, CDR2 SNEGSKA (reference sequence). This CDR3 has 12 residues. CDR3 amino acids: CSASDPNTEAFF. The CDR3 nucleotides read TGCAGTGCTAGTGACCCGAACACTGAAGCTTTCTTT.

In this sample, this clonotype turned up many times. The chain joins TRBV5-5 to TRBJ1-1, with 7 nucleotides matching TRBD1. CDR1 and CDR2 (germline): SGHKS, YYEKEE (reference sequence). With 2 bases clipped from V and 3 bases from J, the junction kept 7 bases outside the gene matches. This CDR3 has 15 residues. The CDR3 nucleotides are TGTGCCAGCAGCTTCGGAGGGGGCGGGTACACTGAAGCTTTCTTT. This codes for CASSFGGGGYTEAFF. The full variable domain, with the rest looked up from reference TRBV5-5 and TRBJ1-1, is DAGVTQSPTHLIKTRGQQVTLRCSPISGHKSVSWYQQVLGQGPQFIFQYYEKEERGRGNFPDRFSARQFPNYSSELNVNALLLGDSALYLCASSFGGGGYTEAFFGQGTRLTVV.

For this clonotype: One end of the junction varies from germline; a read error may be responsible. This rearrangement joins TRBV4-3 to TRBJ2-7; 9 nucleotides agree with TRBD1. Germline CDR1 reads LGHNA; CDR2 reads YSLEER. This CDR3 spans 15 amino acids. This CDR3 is CVSSQGQGPSYEQYF. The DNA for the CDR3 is TGCGTCAGCAGCCAAGGACAGGGGCCCTCCTACGAGCAGTACTTC.

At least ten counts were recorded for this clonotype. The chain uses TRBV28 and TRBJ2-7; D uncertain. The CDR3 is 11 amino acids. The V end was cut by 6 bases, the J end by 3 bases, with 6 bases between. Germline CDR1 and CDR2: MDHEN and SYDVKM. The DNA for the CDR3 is TGTGCCAGCAGCTTAGTCTACGAGCAGTACTTC. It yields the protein CASSLVYEQYF.

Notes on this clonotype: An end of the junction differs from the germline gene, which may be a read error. The CDR3 DNA is TGTGACAGCAGCTTATCGGGACTAGCGGGGGGGCGGCAGTACTTC. This translates into CDSSLSGLAGGRQYF. The chain is built from TRBV11-2 and TRBJ2-7; 16 bases map to TRBD2. Looked up from germline, CDR1 is SGHAT and CDR2 is FQNNGV. The CDR3 has 15 amino acids.

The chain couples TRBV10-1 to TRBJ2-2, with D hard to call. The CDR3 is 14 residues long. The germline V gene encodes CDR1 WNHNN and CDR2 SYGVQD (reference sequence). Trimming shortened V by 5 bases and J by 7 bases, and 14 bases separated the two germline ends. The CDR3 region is CASSNQDGFGELFF. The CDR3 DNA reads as TGCGCCAGCAGTAACCAAGATGGGTTCGGGGAGCTGTTTTTT.

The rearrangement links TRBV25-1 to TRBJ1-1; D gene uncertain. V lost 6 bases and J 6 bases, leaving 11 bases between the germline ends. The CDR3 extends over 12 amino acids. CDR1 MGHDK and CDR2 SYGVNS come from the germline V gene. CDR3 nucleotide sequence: TGTGCCAGCAGAGGAAGGGTAGCTGAAGCTTTCTTT. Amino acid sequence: CASRGRVAEAFF.

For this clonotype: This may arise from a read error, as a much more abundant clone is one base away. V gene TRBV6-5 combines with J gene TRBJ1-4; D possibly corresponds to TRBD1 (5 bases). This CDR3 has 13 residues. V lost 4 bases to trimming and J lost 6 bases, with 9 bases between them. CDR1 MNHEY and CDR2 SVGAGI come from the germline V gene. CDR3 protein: CASSFRGDEKLFF. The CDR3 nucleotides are TGTGCCAGCAGTTTCCGGGGCGATGAAAAACTGTTTTTT.

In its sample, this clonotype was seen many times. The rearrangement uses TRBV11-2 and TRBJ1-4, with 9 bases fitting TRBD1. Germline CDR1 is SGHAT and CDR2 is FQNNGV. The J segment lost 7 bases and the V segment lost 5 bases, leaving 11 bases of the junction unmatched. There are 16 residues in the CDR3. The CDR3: CASSIQLGTGSEKLFF. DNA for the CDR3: TGTGCCAGCAGCATCCAATTAGGGACAGGGAGTGAAAAACTGTTTTTT.

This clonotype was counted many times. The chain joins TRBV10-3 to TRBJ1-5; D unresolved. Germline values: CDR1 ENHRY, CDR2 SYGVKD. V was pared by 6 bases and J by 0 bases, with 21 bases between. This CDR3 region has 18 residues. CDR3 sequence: CAISNKMSKTDSNQPQHF. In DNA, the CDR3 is TGTGCCATCAGCAATAAAATGTCCAAAACAGATAGCAATCAGCCCCAGCATTTT.

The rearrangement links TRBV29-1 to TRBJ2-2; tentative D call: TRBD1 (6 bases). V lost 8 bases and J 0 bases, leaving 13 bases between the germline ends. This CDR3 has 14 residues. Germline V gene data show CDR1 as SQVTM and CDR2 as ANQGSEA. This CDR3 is CSTTGPANTGELFF. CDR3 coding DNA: TGCAGCACTACAGGGCCCGCGAACACCGGGGAGCTGTTTTTT.

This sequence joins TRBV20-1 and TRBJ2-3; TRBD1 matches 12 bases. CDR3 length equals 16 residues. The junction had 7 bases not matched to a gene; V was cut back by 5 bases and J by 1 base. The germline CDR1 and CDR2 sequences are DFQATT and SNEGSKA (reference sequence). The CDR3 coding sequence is TGCAGTGCTCACCTAGGGACAGGGGGCGGCACAGATACGCAGTATTTT. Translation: CSAHLGTGGGTDTQYF.

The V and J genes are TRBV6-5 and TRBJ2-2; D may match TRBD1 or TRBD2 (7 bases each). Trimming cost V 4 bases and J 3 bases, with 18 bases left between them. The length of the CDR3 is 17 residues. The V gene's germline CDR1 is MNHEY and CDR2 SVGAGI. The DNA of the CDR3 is TGTGCCAGCAGTTCCTCATTGACAGGGAGGGACACCGGGGAGCTGTTTTTT. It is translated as CASSSSLTGRDTGELFF.

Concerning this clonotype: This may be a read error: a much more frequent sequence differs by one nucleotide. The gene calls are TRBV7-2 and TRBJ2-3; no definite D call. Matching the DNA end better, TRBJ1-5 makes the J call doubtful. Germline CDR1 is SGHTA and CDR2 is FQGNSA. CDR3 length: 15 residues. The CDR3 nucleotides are TGTGCCAGCAGCACAACGGGAAAGGGTGCAGATACGCAGCATTTT. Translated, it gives CASSTTGKGADTQHF.

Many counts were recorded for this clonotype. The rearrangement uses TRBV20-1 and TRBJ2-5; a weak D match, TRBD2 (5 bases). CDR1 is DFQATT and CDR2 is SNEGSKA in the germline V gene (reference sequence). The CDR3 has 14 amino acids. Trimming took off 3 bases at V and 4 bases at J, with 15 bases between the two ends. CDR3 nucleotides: TGCAGTGCTAGGGACCCCACTAGAGGAGAGACCCAGTACTTC. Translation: CSARDPTRGETQYF.

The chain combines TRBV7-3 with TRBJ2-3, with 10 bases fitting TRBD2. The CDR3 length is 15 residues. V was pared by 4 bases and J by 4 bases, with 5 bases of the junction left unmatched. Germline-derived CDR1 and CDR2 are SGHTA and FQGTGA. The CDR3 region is CASSSAGLAADTQYF. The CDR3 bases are TGTGCCAGCAGCTCAGCCGGACTAGCGGCAGATACGCAGTATTTT.

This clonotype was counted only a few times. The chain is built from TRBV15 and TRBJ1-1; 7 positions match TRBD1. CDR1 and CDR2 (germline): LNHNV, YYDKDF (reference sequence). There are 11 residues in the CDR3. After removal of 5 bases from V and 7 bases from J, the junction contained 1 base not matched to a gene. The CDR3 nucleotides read TGTGCCACCAGCCGGACAGGTGAAGCTTTCTTT. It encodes CATSRTGEAFF.

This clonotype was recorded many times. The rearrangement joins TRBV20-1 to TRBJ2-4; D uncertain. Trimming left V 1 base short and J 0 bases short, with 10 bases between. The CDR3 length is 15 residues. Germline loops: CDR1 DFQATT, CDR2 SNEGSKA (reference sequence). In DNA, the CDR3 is TGCAGTGCTAGAGGGGCCACACTAGCCAAAAACATTCAGTACTTC. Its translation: CSARGATLAKNIQYF.

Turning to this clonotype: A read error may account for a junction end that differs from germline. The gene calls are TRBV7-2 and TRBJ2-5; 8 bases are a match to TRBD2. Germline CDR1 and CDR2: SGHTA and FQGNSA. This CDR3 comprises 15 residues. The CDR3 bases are TGTGCCAGCAGCCCCAGGACTAGCACCGGTGAGACCCAGCACTTC. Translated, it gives CASSPRTSTGETQHF.

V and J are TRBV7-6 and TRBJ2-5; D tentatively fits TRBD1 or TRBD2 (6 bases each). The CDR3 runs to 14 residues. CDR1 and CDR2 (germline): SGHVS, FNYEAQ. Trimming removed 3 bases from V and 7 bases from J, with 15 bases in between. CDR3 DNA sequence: TGTGCCAGCAGCTTGGGGGGCCAGATCCCGACCCAGTACTTC. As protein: CASSLGGQIPTQYF.

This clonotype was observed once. The CDR3 loop is CASSGGGGTAYEQYF. The CDR3 nucleotides read TGTGCCAGCAGTGGAGGCGGGGGGACAGCCTACGAGCAGTACTTC. V gene TRBV2 combines with J gene TRBJ2-7; perhaps TRBD2 as D (8 bases). Trimming stripped 4 bases from V and 2 bases from J, with 15 bases between. The CDR3 extends over 15 amino acids. Germline lookup yields CDR1 SNHLY and CDR2 FYNNEI.

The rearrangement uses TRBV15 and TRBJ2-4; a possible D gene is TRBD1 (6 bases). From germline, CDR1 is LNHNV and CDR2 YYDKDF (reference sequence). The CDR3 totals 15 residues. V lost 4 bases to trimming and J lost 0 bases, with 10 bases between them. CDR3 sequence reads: CATSIGTLAKNIQYF. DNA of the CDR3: TGTGCCACCAGCATAGGGACACTAGCCAAAAACATTCAGTACTTC.

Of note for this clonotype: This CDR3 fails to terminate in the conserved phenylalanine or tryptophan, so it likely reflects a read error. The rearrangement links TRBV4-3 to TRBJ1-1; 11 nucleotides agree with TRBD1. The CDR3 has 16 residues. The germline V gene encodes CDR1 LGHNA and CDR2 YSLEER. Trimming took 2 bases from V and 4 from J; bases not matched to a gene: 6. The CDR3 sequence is CASSQHSGTGGTEAFS. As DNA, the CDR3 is TGCGCCAGCAGCCAACACTCCGGGACAGGGGGCACTGAAGCTTTCTCT.

Here the CDR3 reads CASSIAPGGRYNQPQHF. In DNA, the CDR3 is TGTGCCAGTAGTATAGCCCCAGGGGGGCGATACAATCAGCCCCAGCATTTT. The chain joins TRBV19 to TRBJ1-5, with TRBD1 identical over 7 bases. This CDR3 region has 17 residues. Germline V CDR1 and CDR2: LNHDA, SQIVND (reference sequence). The V gene end was trimmed by 1 base and the J gene end by 3 bases; junction bases not matched to a gene: 9.